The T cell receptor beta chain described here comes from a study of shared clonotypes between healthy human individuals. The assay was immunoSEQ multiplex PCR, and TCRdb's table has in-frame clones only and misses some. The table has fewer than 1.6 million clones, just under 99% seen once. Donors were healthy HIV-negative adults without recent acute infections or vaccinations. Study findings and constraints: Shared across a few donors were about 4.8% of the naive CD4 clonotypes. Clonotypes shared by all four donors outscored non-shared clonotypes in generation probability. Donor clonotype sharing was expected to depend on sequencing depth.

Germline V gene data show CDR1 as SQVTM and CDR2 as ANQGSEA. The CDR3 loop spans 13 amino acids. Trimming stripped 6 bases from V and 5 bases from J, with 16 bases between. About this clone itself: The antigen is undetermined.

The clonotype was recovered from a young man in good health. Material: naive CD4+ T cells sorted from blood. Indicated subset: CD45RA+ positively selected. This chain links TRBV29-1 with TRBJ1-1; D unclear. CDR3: CSVTTAMVTEAFF. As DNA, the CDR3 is TGCAGCGTGACCACAGCTATGGTGACTGAAGCTTTCTTT.